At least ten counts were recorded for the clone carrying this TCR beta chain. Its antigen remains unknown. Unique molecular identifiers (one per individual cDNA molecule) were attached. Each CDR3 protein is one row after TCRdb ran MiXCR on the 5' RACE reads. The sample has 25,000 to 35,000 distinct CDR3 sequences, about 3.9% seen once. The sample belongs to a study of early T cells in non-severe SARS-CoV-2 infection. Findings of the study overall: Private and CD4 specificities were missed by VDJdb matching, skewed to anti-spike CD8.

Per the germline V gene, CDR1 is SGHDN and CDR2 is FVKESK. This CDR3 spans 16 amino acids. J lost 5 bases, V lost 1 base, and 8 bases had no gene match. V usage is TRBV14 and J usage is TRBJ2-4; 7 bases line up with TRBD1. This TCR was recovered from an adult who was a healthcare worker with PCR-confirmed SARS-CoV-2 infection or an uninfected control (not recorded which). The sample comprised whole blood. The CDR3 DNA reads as TGTGCCAGCAGCCAAGGGACAGGACCATTGGAAAACATTCAGTACTTC. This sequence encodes CASSQGTGPLENIQYF.